The present T cell receptor (beta chain) was sequenced within a study of blood T cell repertoires in COVID-19 (dated by TCRdb to the early 2020s). With respect to the entire study: Collaborator samples came from the United States, Italy and Spain and covered acute and convalescent phases of COVID-19. Where available, HLA class I and class II types were obtained from metadata supplied by the sample provider rather than from assay-based typing. The material from the prospective study consisted of cDNA or gDNA derived from T cells, B-cell-depleted T cells, or PBMCs. The samples were drawn from the first 160 participants of the ongoing ImmuneRACE study and from over a thousand subjects provided by 6 global collaborators. The repertoires were released in a freely available public database intended as a resource for research on the immune response to SARS-CoV-2. The dataset comprised deeply sampled blood TCRbeta repertoires from subjects exposed to, actively infected with, or recovered from COVID-19. Sample metadata almost always included a de-identified subject ID, COVID-19 status, age in years and sex.

V loses 2 bases at its end and J loses 3 bases; junction bases beyond the gene matches: 10. The germline V gene specifies KGHSH as CDR1 and LQKENI as CDR2. Including cysteine and phenylalanine, the CDR3 has 16 amino acids. Only the CDR3 DNA is retained, 48 bases long and in frame from the first base. Participants in the prospective study were aged 18 to 89 years, lived in about two dozen United States geographic areas, and enrolled through a virtual design. In the prospective study, cohorts were assigned on the basis of participant-reported clinical history obtained from a screening survey and a study questionnaire. Recovered participants in ImmuneRACE Cohort 3 were defined as having two consecutive negative NP/OP PCR tests, clearance from a healthcare professional, or resolution of symptoms. In the prospective study, mobile phlebotomists collected whole blood, serum and a nasopharyngeal or oropharyngeal swab from each participant. Over an approximately two-month period, participants in the prospective study had the option of providing additional blood draws and questionnaires. Before DNA extraction, prospective study blood samples were shipped either frozen or at room temperature.

The immunoSEQ Assay, a bias-controlled multiplex PCR, was used to amplify TCRbeta CDR3 regions from genomic DNA. As for how the authors treated the data: Nucleated cell counts per sample were estimated from amplification of reference gene primers within the assay. Sequence reads were collapsed and filtered to measure the absolute abundance of every unique TCRbeta CDR3 rearrangement. For each sample, productive Simpson clonality was calculated as the square root of Simpson's diversity index across productive rearrangements. The clones in this table, taken by TCRdb from immuneACCESS, are in-frame only. Not every clone is retained; where verified, under half of the shortfall comes from an unresolved V gene, and the cause of the rest is unknown. The V and J calls and clone size come from that table; D and trimming were worked out from the DNA. The sample contains more than 250,000 clones, about 85% of them found a single time. Of the sample, approximately 5% falls within the top ten clones.

Regarding this clone: It lacks a known antigen. There are no base qualities to consult, and no much larger clone falls within one base.

Overall results and qualifications from the work: The amount of clinical and demographic metadata varied by source and participant and was provided uncurated.

The rearrangement combines TRBV18 with TRBJ2-7, and TRBD1 aligns with 7 junction nucleotides. Sequenced sample: PBMCs or T cells enriched from blood (not recorded which). This clonotype was sampled from a woman in her twenties or thirties who had recovered from COVID-19. The CDR3 is CASSPVSQGKNYEQYF. The nucleotide sequence is TGTGCCAGCTCACCAGTATCACAGGGGAAGAACTACGAGCAGTACTTC.